This T cell receptor beta chain was captured by sequencing in a study of T-cell reconstitution after alpha-beta-depleted transplantation in children. This clonotype was detected many times. The authors prepared the TCRbeta library with unique molecular identifiers. Each CDR3 protein gets one entry after TCRdb re-called the PCR reads with MiXCR. Altogether a few hundred thousand distinct CDR3 sequences are present, 7.5% to 10% being singletons, with the ten largest covering approximately 4.7%. The TCR sequence derives from a human donor who donated a stem cell graft to a child with SCID. The sample here was PBMCs from the stem cell graft donor, taken from the stem cell graft.

The CDR3 region is CASSLDGRETQYF. DNA for the CDR3: TGTGCCAGCAGCTTGGATGGGAGGGAGACCCAGTACTTC. The gene calls are TRBV5-5 and TRBJ2-5; TRBD2 might be the D (6 bases). Trimming stripped 0 bases from V and 5 bases from J, with 8 bases between. CDR1 is SGHKS and CDR2 is YYEKEE in the germline V gene (reference sequence). The CDR3 is 13 residues long.